These 21 T cell receptor beta chains were all obtained from the same sample, sequenced in a study of regulatory T cells in long-lasting Graves disease (dated by TCRdb to about 2021). The library was prepared using multiplex PCR. Data came from an Illumina HiSeq 4000. iRepertoire HTBI primers and Arm-PCR amplification of CDR3 regions were used to construct TCR beta libraries. TCRdb reran the public reads through fastp at Q25 and MiXCR, keeping productive beta chains. Rows with a matching CDR3 protein are joined into one entry that keeps the most common DNA and genes. The sample records roughly 610,000 distinct CDR3 sequences, around 16% of which are singletons. Approximately 12% of the sample lies in the top ten. The time point label here, explained by the study, means: newly diagnosed GD, antithyroid drugs for less than 3 months. For both TCR sequencing and RNA sequencing, RNA was extracted from PBMCs using TRIzol.

These data were also filed under a second study, of T cells in Graves' hyperthyroidism and ophthalmopathy.

The specimen comprised peripheral blood mononuclear cells (PBMCs), sampled at new diagnosis, from a patient treated with antithyroid drugs. The receptors derive from a man aged 18 to 30 with Graves disease. Donor details come from another sample of the same person, matched by shared clones.

This clonotype has a count of ten or more. The chain couples TRBV30 to TRBJ2-1; D tentatively fits TRBD1 or TRBD2 (6 bases each). Trimming removed 1 base from V and 4 bases from J, with 17 bases in between. The CDR3 sequence is 16 residues long. The V gene's germline CDR1 is GTSNPN and CDR2 SVGIG (reference sequence). Here the CDR3 reads CAWSGGEGGFYNEQFF. In nucleotides, the CDR3 is TGTGCCTGGAGTGGGGGAGAGGGGGGATTTTACAATGAGCAGTTCTTC.

The V and J genes are TRBV30 and TRBJ1-5; the D is unclear. V lost 3 bases to trimming and J lost 2 bases, with 11 bases between them. The CDR3 covers 14 residues. Germline V gene lookup returns CDR1 GTSNPN and CDR2 SVGIG (reference sequence). CDR3 sequence reads: CAWRVGFGNQPQHF. CDR3 coding DNA: TGTGCCTGGAGAGTGGGGTTTGGCAATCAGCCCCAGCATTTT.

The chain links TRBV7-2 to TRBJ2-3; TRBD2 aligns across 15 bases. The V gene end was trimmed by 1 base and the J gene end by 2 bases; junction bases not matched to a gene: 7. This CDR3 has 19 residues. Germline V CDR1 and CDR2: SGHTA, FQGNSA. The CDR3 here is CASSLVPRTSGRATDTQYF. The CDR3 DNA reads TGTGCCAGCAGCTTAGTGCCCAGGACTAGCGGGAGGGCCACAGATACGCAGTATTTT. Combining the CDR3 with reference TRBV7-2 and TRBJ2-3 gives the whole variable domain GAGVSQSPSNKVTEKGKDVELRCDPISGHTALYWYRQSLGQGLEFLIYFQGNSAPDKSGLPSDRFSAERTGGSVSTLTIQRTQQEDSAVYLCASSLVPRTSGRATDTQYFGPGTRLTVL.

On this clonotype itself: The conserved final phenylalanine or tryptophan is absent from the CDR3, which likely points to a read error. The chain recombines TRBV28 with TRBJ2-5, with 13 bases fitting TRBD2. Losses at the gene ends were 3 bases for V and 5 bases for J; bases not matched to a gene: 6. Per the germline V gene, CDR1 is MDHEN and CDR2 is SYDVKM. This CDR3 comprises 16 residues. CDR3 nucleotide sequence: TGTGCCAGCAGTTTGTCACGGACTAGCGGGAGTGAGACCCAGTACCTC. Translating gives CASSLSRTSGSETQYL.

This clonotype was detected many times. V usage is TRBV3-1 and J usage is TRBJ2-1; 7 bases are shared with TRBD2. The germline gives CDR1 LGHDT, CDR2 YNNKEL (reference sequence). V was clipped by 1 base and J by 4 bases; unmatched bases: 7. This CDR3 is built from 16 residues. The CDR3 region is CASSQVGLAVYNEQFF. The CDR3 bases are TGTGCCAGCAGCCAAGTGGGCCTAGCGGTATACAATGAGCAGTTCTTC.

This clonotype was picked up a small number of times. The rearrangement joins TRBV5-1 to TRBJ1-2, with 9 nucleotides matching TRBD1. The J segment lost 7 bases and the V segment lost 4 bases, leaving 8 bases of the junction unmatched. CDR1 is SGHRS and CDR2 is YFSETQ in the germline V gene. The length of the CDR3 is 14 residues. The CDR3 is CASSLGQGKSGYTF. As DNA, the CDR3 is TGCGCCAGCAGCCTGGGACAGGGAAAGTCTGGCTACACCTTC. The whole variable domain, remainder taken from reference TRBV5-1 and TRBJ1-2, is KAGVTQTPRYLIKTRGQQVTLSCSPISGHRSVSWYQQTPGQGLQFLFEYFSETQRNKGNFPGRFSGRQFSNSRSEMNVSTLELGDSALYLCASSLGQGKSGYTFGSGTRLTVV.

Concerning this clonotype: With a much larger clone just one base away, this may be a read error. CDR3 DNA sequence: TGTGCCAGCTCACCCCGGGACGGTGTGCACGAGCAGTACTTC. Protein sequence: CASSPRDGVHEQYF. This rearrangement joins TRBV18 to TRBJ2-7; the D call may be TRBD1 or TRBD2 (5 bases each). The CDR3 spans 14 residues. Between the trimmed V and J ends, which lost 3 bases and 5 bases, there was a span of 14 bases. Germline V CDR1 and CDR2: KGHSH, LQKENI.

J is TRBJ2-7 and V is TRBV28; D call uncertain. Trimming pared 4 bases from V and 7 bases from J, leaving 11 bases between. The CDR3 has 12 amino acids. Germline CDR1 MDHEN, CDR2 SYDVKM. The CDR3 DNA reads TGTGCCAGCAGTTCCCCCCCTGGTGAGCAGTACTTC. Its translation: CASSSPPGEQYF.

This chain uses TRBV20-1 with TRBJ2-7; 7 bases agree with TRBD2. The CDR3 runs to 13 residues. The germline V gene has CDR1 DFQATT and CDR2 SNEGSKA (reference sequence). DNA for the CDR3: TGCAGCACACGGGAGGCCCTCTCCTACGAGCAGTACTTC. This translates into CSTREALSYEQYF.

The chain employs TRBV9 and TRBJ1-3; a possible D gene is TRBD1 (5 bases). Trimming removed 1 base from V and 4 bases from J, with 18 bases in between. Germline CDR1 is SGDLS and CDR2 is YYNGEE. CDR3 length: 17 residues. The CDR3 loop reads CASSVRGQQDPGNTIYF. The CDR3 DNA reads as TGTGCCAGCAGCGTACGGGGCCAGCAAGACCCCGGAAACACCATATATTTT.

With respect to this clonotype: Its ends do not fully match the called genes, so a read error is possible. The rearrangement uses TRBV18 and TRBJ2-5, with D unclear. Germline CDR1 KGHSH, CDR2 LQKENI. CDR3 length: 12 residues. The CDR3 coding sequence is TGTGCCCGCTCACCCAGGCGAGAGACCCAGTACTTC. It codes for CARSPRRETQYF.

The rearrangement joins TRBV25-1 to TRBJ1-2, with 7 bases lining up with TRBD1. There are 14 residues in the CDR3. Germline values: CDR1 MGHDK, CDR2 SYGVNS. V shed 2 bases and J 4 bases; nucleotides not matched to a gene: 4. CDR3 sequence reads: CASSEGTDFYGYTF. The CDR3, as DNA: TGTGCCAGCAGTGAAGGGACAGACTTCTATGGCTACACCTTC.

This clonotype was counted a few times. The chain links TRBV3-1 to TRBJ1-4; D might be TRBD1 (6 bases). This CDR3 comprises 16 residues. V lost 0 bases, J lost 5 bases, and 13 bases lay in between. Germline loops: CDR1 LGHDT, CDR2 YNNKEL (reference sequence). The CDR3 nucleotides read TGTGCCAGCAGCCAAGACGGGGGGCTCCTGAATGAAAAACTGTTTTTT. Its protein product is CASSQDGGLLNEKLFF. The entire variable domain, with the rest obtained from reference TRBV3-1 and TRBJ1-4, is as follows: DTAVSQTPKYLVTQMGNDKSIKCEQNLGHDTMYWYKQDSKKFLKIMFSYNNKELIINETVPNRFSPKSPDKAHLNLHINSLELGDSAVYFCASSQDGGLLNEKLFFGSGTQLSVL.

A few counts support this clonotype. This chain links TRBV7-9 with TRBJ2-3; 11 nucleotides agree with TRBD2. V was pared by 4 bases and J by 4 bases, with 19 bases of the junction left unmatched. The germline V gene encodes CDR1 SEHNR and CDR2 FQNEAQ (reference sequence). CDR3 size: 20 residues. CDR3: CASSSPGLAVLPTHPDTQYF. DNA of the CDR3: TGTGCCAGCAGCTCTCCGGGACTAGCGGTCCTCCCTACCCACCCAGATACGCAGTATTTT. Full variable domain (remainder filled in from reference TRBV7-9 and TRBJ2-3): DTGVSQNPRHKITKRGQNVTFRCDPISEHNRLYWYRQTLGQGPEFLTYFQNEAQLEKSRLLSDRFSAERPKGSFSTLEIQRTEQGDSAMYLCASSSPGLAVLPTHPDTQYFGPGTRLTVL.

This chain connects TRBV4-1 to TRBJ2-5; D ambiguous. The CDR3 is made up of 14 amino acids. The germline V and J ends were trimmed by 1 base and 5 bases, with 11 bases remaining between them. The germline V gene encodes CDR1 MGHRA and CDR2 YSYEKL. The CDR3 region is CASSQGPPGETQYF. CDR3 coding DNA: TGCGCCAGCAGCCAAGGGCCGCCTGGGGAGACCCAGTACTTC.

This clonotype has ten or more counts. This chain uses TRBV18 with TRBJ1-2; TRBD1 matches at 10 bases. V was pared by 3 bases and J by 8 bases, with 6 bases of the junction left unmatched. The CDR3 has 14 amino acids. Germline V gives CDR1 KGHSH, CDR2 LQKENI. The CDR3 region is CASSPGGTGDGYTF. In DNA, the CDR3 is TGTGCCAGCTCACCCGGGGGGACAGGGGACGGCTACACCTTC.

This clonotype was seen only a few times. The rearrangement joins TRBV5-5 to TRBJ1-1; D is unresolved. CDR1 is SGHKS and CDR2 is YYEKEE in the germline V gene (reference sequence). V was pared by 3 bases and J by 6 bases, with 12 bases between. The CDR3 is 13 amino acids. For the CDR3, the DNA is TGTGCCAGCAGCTCAACCGACTTAGCTGAAGCTTTCTTT. Translated, it gives CASSSTDLAEAFF.

At least ten counts were recorded for this clonotype. The rearrangement joins TRBV28 to TRBJ2-7; 8 bases are shared with TRBD2. Germline V gene lookup returns CDR1 MDHEN and CDR2 SYDVKM. V shed 6 bases, J shed 1 base, and the junction held 8 bases outside the gene matches. The CDR3 consists of 15 residues. CDR3 region: CASSLPSGGSYEQYF. As DNA, the CDR3 is TGTGCCAGCAGCCTACCCTCGGGGGGGTCCTACGAGCAGTACTTC.

This clonotype was found a few times. J is TRBJ2-5 and V is TRBV20-1, with D possibly matching TRBD2 (6 bases). CDR1 and CDR2 (germline): DFQATT, SNEGSKA (reference sequence). Trimming left V 6 bases short and J 0 bases short, with 20 bases between. The CDR3 extends over 16 amino acids. The CDR3 DNA sequence: TGCAGTGCCCGACCTAGCGTGGGACGGTACCAAGAGACCCAGTACTTC. Translating gives CSARPSVGRYQETQYF.

This chain links TRBV20-1 with TRBJ2-7; D not certain. The V end lost 5 bases, the J end lost 6 bases, and 14 bases lay between the germline ends. This CDR3 contains 12 residues. Germline V gene lookup returns CDR1 DFQATT and CDR2 SNEGSKA (reference sequence). The CDR3 loop reads CSAVRKGSEQYF. CDR3 in DNA: TGCAGTGCTGTAAGAAAGGGTTCCGAGCAGTACTTC.

There are a few counts of this clonotype. The chain has TRBV6-1 and TRBJ2-6; D may be TRBD1 (7 bases). Germline V CDR1 and CDR2: MNHNS, SASEGT. The CDR3 consists of 17 residues. V was shortened by 7 bases and J by 0 bases, with 16 bases between the two germline ends. CDR3 sequence reads: CASTRRQGGSGANVLTF. The DNA of the CDR3 is TGTGCCAGCACTCGGAGGCAGGGGGGCTCTGGGGCCAACGTCCTGACTTTC.